The 2 T cell receptor beta chains below were found in one sample sequenced in a study of T-cell reconstitution after alpha-beta-depleted transplantation in children. The TCRbeta library incorporated unique molecular identifiers. Using its own MiXCR run on the PCR reads, TCRdb lists one record per CDR3 protein. The sample yields about 230,000 distinct CDR3 sequences, 9.7% seen once. The sample consisted of PBMCs from the stem cell graft donor, taken from the stem cell graft. Receptor source: a human donor who donated a stem cell graft to a child with SCID.

Many counts were recorded for this clonotype. This chain connects TRBV7-2 to TRBJ1-6, with a tentative D call TRBD1 (5 bases). Germline V gene sequence: CDR1 SGHTA, CDR2 FQGNSA. CDR3 length: 16 amino acids. V was pared by 5 bases and J by 8 bases, with 19 bases between. CDR3 amino acids: CASSPRWGYVDSPLHF. The CDR3 DNA reads as TGTGCCAGCAGCCCACGCTGGGGCTACGTCGATTCACCCCTCCACTTT. Looking up the rest from reference TRBV7-2 and TRBJ1-6 gives the full variable domain: GAGVSQSPSNKVTEKGKDVELRCDPISGHTALYWYRQSLGQGLEFLIYFQGNSAPDKSGLPSDRFSAERTGGSVSTLTIQRTQQEDSAVYLCASSPRWGYVDSPLHFGNGTRLTVT.

This clonotype was detected many times. This chain links TRBV7-2 with TRBJ2-3; no definite D call. The CDR3 contains 14 residues. Germline-derived CDR1 and CDR2 are SGHTA and FQGNSA. Trimming shortened V by 3 bases and J by 5 bases, and 12 bases separated the two germline ends. Here the CDR3 reads CASSLVSAVDTQYF. CDR3 nucleotides: TGTGCCAGCAGCTTGGTATCCGCCGTAGATACGCAGTATTTT. The variable domain in full, completed from reference TRBV7-2 and TRBJ2-3, reads GAGVSQSPSNKVTEKGKDVELRCDPISGHTALYWYRQSLGQGLEFLIYFQGNSAPDKSGLPSDRFSAERTGGSVSTLTIQRTQQEDSAVYLCASSLVSAVDTQYFGPGTRLTVL.